The 7 T cell receptor beta chains below all came from one sample that was sequenced in a study of T-cell reconstitution after alpha-beta-depleted transplantation in children. TCRbeta library construction was performed incorporating unique molecular identifiers. TCRdb used MiXCR to reprocess the PCR reads, holding one entry per CDR3 protein. The table has a few hundred thousand distinct CDR3 sequences, 8% to 10% seen once. The sample consisted of PBMCs from the stem cell graft donor, taken from the stem cell graft. Every receptor here comes from a human donor who donated a stem cell graft to a child with acute lymphoblastic leukemia.

This clonotype was recorded many times. The V call is TRBV7-2, the J call TRBJ1-5, with D unclear. The CDR3 totals 15 residues. Between the trimmed V and J ends, which lost 1 base and 4 bases, there was a span of 11 bases. CDR1 is SGHTA, CDR2 FQGNSA, per germline. The CDR3 region has the DNA TGTGCCAGCAGCTTAGGGGCAGTAGGAAATCAGCCCCAGCATTTT. Encoded protein: CASSLGAVGNQPQHF.

This clonotype was seen more than once but under ten times. The chain is built from TRBV20-1 and TRBJ2-1; tentatively, D is TRBD1 or TRBD2 (6 bases each). The germline CDR1 and CDR2 sequences are DFQATT and SNEGSKA (reference sequence). V lost 5 bases and J lost 5, with 16 bases in between. This CDR3 is built from 14 residues. DNA for the CDR3: TGCAGTGCTGCGACGTGGGGGGCGAACAATGAGCAGTTCTTC. It specifies CSAATWGANNEQFF.

The gene calls are TRBV27 and TRBJ2-7; D could derive from TRBD1 or TRBD2 (5 bases each). The germline V and J ends were trimmed by 9 bases and 2 bases, with 23 bases remaining between them. This CDR3 comprises 16 residues. Germline CDR1 MNHEY, CDR2 SMNVEV (reference sequence). Here the CDR3 reads CASLRDPFGGTYEQYF. DNA for the CDR3: TGTGCCAGTCTCCGCGACCCTTTTGGGGGAACCTACGAGCAGTACTTC.

This clonotype was observed many times. This chain uses TRBV11-2 with TRBJ2-3; D ambiguous. The germline V gene has CDR1 SGHAT and CDR2 FQNNGV. The ends were cut back, 0 bases at V and 0 bases at J, with 4 bases in the middle. The CDR3 length is 14 residues. CDR3 in amino acids: CASSLDTSTDTQYF. The CDR3 region has the DNA TGTGCCAGCAGCTTAGATACCAGCACAGATACGCAGTATTTT. Full variable domain (rest looked up from reference TRBV11-2 and TRBJ2-3): EAGVAQSPRYKIIEKRQSVAFWCNPISGHATLYWYQQILGQGPKLLIQFQNNGVVDDSQLPKDRFSAERLKGVDSTLKIQPAKLEDSAVYLCASSLDTSTDTQYFGPGTRLTVL.

This chain links TRBV27 with TRBJ2-2; unclear D gene. In germline, CDR1 is MNHEY, CDR2 SMNVEV (reference sequence). The CDR3 totals 11 residues. V dropped 3 bases and J dropped 7 bases, with 3 bases sitting between them. Here the CDR3 DNA reads TGTGCCAGCAGTTTTAACGGGGAGCTGTTTTTT. Protein product: CASSFNGELFF.

This chain links TRBV5-4 with TRBJ2-5; 8 bases are a match to TRBD1. Per the germline V gene, CDR1 is SGHNT and CDR2 is YYREEE (reference sequence). This CDR3 has 13 residues. V shed 4 bases, J shed 6 bases, and the junction held 5 bases outside the gene matches. The CDR3 DNA follows: TGTGCCAGCAGCGGTCGGACAGGGCAGACCCAGTACTTC. It translates to CASSGRTGQTQYF.

This clonotype has ten or more counts. This chain uses TRBV20-1 with TRBJ2-7; 9 positions agree with TRBD2. Germline V gives CDR1 DFQATT, CDR2 SNEGSKA (reference sequence). V gave up 8 bases and J gave up 2 bases; unmatched junction bases: 4. The CDR3 totals 12 residues. This CDR3 is CSILAGPYEQYF. CDR3 DNA sequence: TGCAGTATCCTAGCGGGGCCCTACGAGCAGTACTTC.